This TCR beta chain was captured in a study of control samples from healthy donors and cancer patients. Assay: immunoSEQ multiplex PCR; the TCRdb copy retains only in-frame clones and omits some. The sample lists 130,000 or so clones, about nine tenths occurring once. There are 11 residues in the CDR3. The germline V gene encodes CDR1 GTSNPN and CDR2 SVGIG (reference sequence). V was trimmed by 8 bases and J by 7 bases, leaving 14 bases between them. The sample was PBMCs. This TCR derives from a middle-aged man with head and neck cancer. The chain is built from TRBV30 and TRBJ1-1; perhaps TRBD1 as D (5 bases). The CDR3 coding sequence is TGTGCCCTAGCAGGGTACGATGAAGCTTTCTTT. Residues: CALAGYDEAFF.